This T cell receptor (beta chain) stems from a study of T-cell reconstitution after alpha-beta-depleted transplantation in children. This clonotype was seen only a few times. Its antigen is still unknown. Whole-study findings and limits: Surviving thymic progenitors and recipient T cells were the source of high TCRbeta diversity at day 60 in some patients. The origin of alpha-beta T cells about two months after transplant was reportedly several hundred expanded graft clones. From newly produced T cells came most of the T-cell counts and diversity one year after transplant.

With V trimmed by 5 bases and J by 0 bases, 6 bases remained unmatched. The CDR3 runs 15 residues. Preparation of the TCRbeta library involved a method that used unique molecular identifiers. One entry per CDR3 protein results from TCRdb running MiXCR on the PCR reads. The sample lists 610,000 or so distinct CDR3 sequences; 25% to 30% were seen once. V gene TRBV12-3 or TRBV12-4 combines with J gene TRBJ2-7; 8 bases match TRBD2. The specimen was PBMCs, collected before TCRalphabeta/CD19-depleted stem cell transplant. The clonotype was recovered from a boy younger than two with Wiskott-Aldrich syndrome, due to receive a stem cell transplant. The CDR3 DNA follows: TGTGCCAGCAGTCCTCGGGGGGGAAGCTCCTACGAGCAGTACTTC. It codes for CASSPRGGSSYEQYF.